These 30 T cell receptor beta chains were all obtained from the same sample, sequenced in a study of beta chain features in type 1 diabetes. cDNA synthesis used the whole RNA isolate, giving expressed TCRB sequences. Data came from immunoSEQ multiplex PCR; TCRdb stores just in-frame clones and leaves some out. The sample records a few hundred thousand clones, 27% being singletons. Sequenced material: central memory CD4+ T cells from blood. The receptors were sampled from a man aged 30-40 years in good health.

Only a few counts were recorded for this clone. The chain employs TRBV15 and TRBJ1-2, with TRBD1 matching over 7 bases. This CDR3 has 15 residues. Germline CDR1 LNHNV, CDR2 YYDKDF (reference sequence). The V segment lost 3 bases and the J segment 4 bases; nucleotides outside the gene matches: 8. The CDR3: CATSRAKQGIYGYTF. CDR3 sequence (DNA): TGTGCCACCAGCAGGGCAAAACAGGGGATCTATGGCTACACCTTC.

This chain links TRBV5-1 with TRBJ2-2; D is uncertain. V lost 4 bases and J 1 base, leaving 11 bases between the germline ends. The length of the CDR3 is 15 residues. Germline loops: CDR1 SGHRS, CDR2 YFSETQ. In nucleotides, the CDR3 is TGCGCCAGCAGCCCTGCGCGACAGAACACCGGGGAGCTGTTTTTT. This codes for CASSPARQNTGELFF.

In this sample, this clone turned up a few times. This specimen includes other DNA sequences encoding the same CDR3. The V and J genes are TRBV11-2 and TRBJ2-3, with TRBD1 as a possible D gene (7 bases). Trimming left V 6 bases short and J 3 bases short, with 13 bases between. The germline gives CDR1 SGHAT, CDR2 FQNNGV. The CDR3 has 14 residues. This CDR3 is CASRRDSHTDTQYF. The DNA of the CDR3 is TGTGCCAGCAGGCGGGACAGTCATACAGATACGCAGTATTTT.

This chain uses TRBV5-6 with TRBJ2-1, with 7 bases matching TRBD1. V lost 2 bases, J lost 7 bases, and 3 bases stayed unmatched. CDR1 is SGHDT, CDR2 YYEEEE, per germline. The length of the CDR3 is 13 residues. CDR3 sequence: CASSFGQENEQFF. CDR3 nucleotide sequence: TGTGCCAGCAGCTTCGGACAGGAGAATGAGCAGTTCTTC.

The genes are TRBV2 and TRBJ2-5, with 7 bases matching TRBD2. Germline trimming cut 4 bases from V and 4 bases from J; bases unmatched to any gene: 3. The CDR3 length is 13 residues. Germline V CDR1 and CDR2: SNHLY, FYNNEI. CDR3 in amino acids: CASSGGTTETQYF. The CDR3 DNA reads as TGTGCCAGCAGTGGGGGGACTACAGAGACCCAGTACTTC.

This clone was observed a handful of times. This sequence joins TRBV4-3 and TRBJ1-2; TRBD1 is a possible D gene (6 bases). CDR1 is LGHNA, CDR2 YSLEER, per germline. V was trimmed by 4 bases and J by 7 bases, leaving 19 bases between them. The CDR3 is made up of 15 amino acids. The CDR3 sequence is CASSPAGTRGTGYTF. The DNA of the CDR3 is TGCGCCAGCAGCCCGGCCGGGACACGAGGGACTGGCTACACCTTC.

The chain is built from TRBV30 and TRBJ1-3; the D is unclear. Trimming pared 3 bases from V and 2 bases from J, leaving 14 bases between. This CDR3 has 15 amino acids. CDR1 and CDR2 (germline): GTSNPN, SVGIG (reference sequence). CDR3 sequence (DNA): TGTGCCTGGAGATCCTTGGGTCTGGCTGGAAACACCATATATTTT. It is translated as CAWRSLGLAGNTIYF.

The chain joins TRBV27 to TRBJ2-1; 11 positions match TRBD2. V lost 6 bases to trimming and J lost 4 bases; unmatched junction nucleotides: 17. CDR1 MNHEY and CDR2 SMNVEV come from the germline V gene (reference sequence). The CDR3 spans 19 residues. The CDR3 bases are TGTGCCAGCAGCAGTACAACTAGCGGGAGAGGGAGTGGGTACAATGAGCAGTTCTTC. This encodes CASSSTTSGRGSGYNEQFF.

The table lists this clone with a few counts. This chain joins TRBV23-1 and TRBJ2-6; D possibly corresponds to TRBD2 (5 bases). TRBV23-1 is placed among ORFs of uncertain function. The ends were cut back, 0 bases at V and 1 base at J, with 16 bases in the middle. The CDR3 spans 19 residues. The CDR3 DNA sequence: TGCGCCAGCAGTCAATCTGTGGAGGCCCGAGTTTCTGGGGCCAACGTCCTGACTTTC. Protein product: CASSQSVEARVSGANVLTF.

The chain recombines TRBV25-1 with TRBJ2-1; 7 bases fit TRBD2. The germline gives CDR1 MGHDK, CDR2 SYGVNS. V was clipped by 1 base and J by 8 bases; unmatched bases: 2. The CDR3 is 13 amino acids. The CDR3 sequence is CASSEWGRDEQFF. CDR3 nucleotides: TGTGCCAGCAGTGAATGGGGGAGGGATGAGCAGTTCTTC.

The chain uses TRBV5-1 and TRBJ2-1, with 9 positions matching TRBD2. Unmatched junction bases numbered 5, after V lost 3 bases and J lost 4 bases. The CDR3 is 15 residues long. Looked up from germline, CDR1 is SGHRS and CDR2 is YFSETQ. In DNA, the CDR3 is TGCGCCAGCAGCTCCTCTAGCGGGGCTTACAATGAGCAGTTCTTC. Its translation is CASSSSSGAYNEQFF.

The chain has TRBV2 and TRBJ2-5; D call uncertain. CDR3 length equals 14 residues. Germline V lookup: CDR1 SNHLY, CDR2 FYNNEI. Trimming stripped 7 bases from V and 0 bases from J, with 12 bases between. The CDR3 region has the DNA TGTGCCAGCAACGAACGGGCAAACCAAGAGACCCAGTACTTC. Translating it yields CASNERANQETQYF.

The chain carries TRBV30 and TRBJ1-2; D unresolved. V was clipped by 7 bases and J by 6 bases, with 24 bases between them. This CDR3 is built from 15 residues. Germline V CDR1 and CDR2: GTSNPN, SVGIG (reference sequence). In DNA form, the CDR3 reads TGTGCCTATAGCCGGGCCAAAACGTCCCGAGATGGCTACACCTTC. Translating gives CAYSRAKTSRDGYTF.

This chain connects TRBV5-4 to TRBJ2-1, with 10 bases fitting TRBD2. This CDR3 region has 16 residues. Germline V CDR1 and CDR2: SGHNT, YYREEE (reference sequence). J was trimmed by 3 bases and V by 1 base; bases with no gene match: 4. CDR3 nucleotides: TGTGCCAGCAGCTTGCGGACTAGCGGACGCTACAATGAGCAGTTCTTC. It codes for CASSLRTSGRYNEQFF.

The CDR3 is CASSSAAGLAGNYEQYF. CDR3 nucleotides: TGCGCCAGCAGCTCGGCGGCGGGACTAGCGGGAAACTACGAGCAGTACTTC. The V gene is TRBV5-1, the J gene TRBJ2-7, with 13 bases identical to TRBD2. V lost 3 bases and J lost 3; bases outside the gene matches: 9. Germline V lookup: CDR1 SGHRS, CDR2 YFSETQ. This CDR3 has 17 residues.

This chain uses TRBV7-2 with TRBJ2-2; D uncertain. The V gene lost 4 bases and the J gene lost 6 bases, with 9 bases spanning the gap. Germline V gene lookup returns CDR1 SGHTA and CDR2 FQGNSA. This CDR3 comprises 13 residues. The CDR3 reads CASSWVEPGELFF. CDR3 bases: TGTGCCAGCAGCTGGGTCGAGCCCGGGGAGCTGTTTTTT.

Written as DNA, the CDR3 is TGTGCCAGCAGTTCCTCAGCGCTACCCGAAGGCTACACCTTC. Amino acids: CASSSSALPEGYTF. The V call is TRBV6-5, the J call TRBJ1-2, with no clear D. Germline V CDR1 and CDR2: MNHEY, SVGAGI. Trimming left V 4 bases short and J 8 bases short, with 17 bases between. The CDR3 runs 14 residues.

This clone was counted a few times. The CDR3 bases are TGTGCCAGCAGTGAATCCGGGACAGCCTATGGCTACACCTTC. Translated: CASSESGTAYGYTF. This chain uses TRBV25-1 with TRBJ1-2; 7 bases match TRBD1. J was trimmed by 4 bases and V by 1 base; bases with no gene match: 3. The CDR3 is 14 residues long. Per germline, CDR1 MGHDK and CDR2 SYGVNS.

The V and J genes are TRBV7-9 and TRBJ2-1; a weak D match, TRBD2 (7 bases). The V and J ends lost 5 bases and 4 bases respectively, with 15 bases between them. This CDR3 spans 15 amino acids. The germline CDR1 and CDR2 sequences are SEHNR and FQNEAQ (reference sequence). The CDR3, as DNA: TGTGCCAGCAGCGGGGCCGGGGGGCCTTACAATGAGCAGTTCTTC. Amino acid sequence: CASSGAGGPYNEQFF. Full variable domain (outside the CDR3, taken from reference TRBV7-9 and TRBJ2-1): DTGVSQNPRHKITKRGQNVTFRCDPISEHNRLYWYRQTLGQGPEFLTYFQNEAQLEKSRLLSDRFSAERPKGSFSTLEIQRTEQGDSAMYLCASSGAGGPYNEQFFGPGTRLTVL.

The rearrangement links TRBV7-2 to TRBJ1-2; D uncertain. CDR3 length: 14 amino acids. V lost 5 bases, J lost 8 bases, and 18 bases lay in between. Germline CDR1 reads SGHTA; CDR2 reads FQGNSA. CDR3 protein: CASSPKTTSEGYTF. CDR3 in DNA: TGTGCCAGCAGCCCAAAGACCACCTCGGAGGGCTACACCTTC.

The chain is built from TRBV11-1 and TRBJ2-7; D not certain. V gave up 1 base and J gave up 1 base, with 8 bases separating them. The V gene's germline CDR1 is SGHAT and CDR2 FQDESV (reference sequence). There are 14 residues in the CDR3. The CDR3 sequence: CASSLDPGSYEQYF. As DNA, the CDR3 is TGTGCCAGCAGCTTAGATCCAGGATCCTACGAGCAGTACTTC.

The chain links TRBV5-1 to TRBJ2-3; 11 positions agree with TRBD2. CDR1 and CDR2 (germline): SGHRS, YFSETQ. The V gene end was trimmed by 3 bases and the J gene end by 2 bases; junction bases not matched to a gene: 5. This CDR3 contains 16 residues. This CDR3 is CASSWGTSGVTDTQYF. CDR3 in DNA: TGCGCCAGCAGCTGGGGGACTAGCGGTGTCACAGATACGCAGTATTTT.

On this clone: The same CDR3 arises from other DNA sequences in this sample as well. V usage is TRBV30 and J usage is TRBJ2-7; the D is unclear. CDR1 is GTSNPN and CDR2 is SVGIG in the germline V gene (reference sequence). The CDR3 length is 12 residues. V was clipped by 0 bases and J by 4 bases, with 7 bases between them. The CDR3: CAWSVSGYEQYF. The CDR3 DNA follows: TGTGCCTGGAGTGTATCTGGATACGAGCAGTACTTC.

The chain joins TRBV28 to TRBJ2-1, with 12 nucleotides matching TRBD2. This CDR3 spans 14 amino acids. Germline trimming cut 5 bases from V and 7 bases from J; bases unmatched to any gene: 3. Germline-derived CDR1 and CDR2 are MDHEN and SYDVKM. The CDR3 DNA reads as TGTGCCAGCAGTAGAACTAGCGGGAGGAATGAGCAGTTCTTC. Its protein is CASSRTSGRNEQFF.

Many counts were recorded for this clone. The V and J genes are TRBV28 and TRBJ2-1, with a tentative D call TRBD2 (6 bases). V lost 4 bases and J lost 8, with 15 bases in between. This CDR3 contains 14 residues. Germline V gene lookup returns CDR1 MDHEN and CDR2 SYDVKM. CDR3 amino acids: CASSSHGSVHEQFF. CDR3 in DNA: TGTGCCAGCAGTTCGCACGGGAGTGTACATGAGCAGTTCTTC.

This clone was detected only a few times. Different DNA sequences within this sample yield the same CDR3. V usage is TRBV7-2 and J usage is TRBJ2-7; D is uncertain. This CDR3 region has 12 residues. Per the germline V gene, CDR1 is SGHTA and CDR2 is FQGNSA. V was trimmed by 4 bases and J by 1 base, leaving 5 bases between them. The CDR3 nucleotides read TGTGCCAGCAGCTCAAATTCCTACGAGCAGTACTTC. Translating gives CASSSNSYEQYF.

The chain uses TRBV5-1 and TRBJ2-5; TRBD1 might be the D (5 bases). V shed 0 bases and J shed 6 bases, with 6 bases lying between them. From germline, CDR1 is SGHRS and CDR2 YFSETQ. The CDR3 extends over 12 amino acids. CDR3 sequence reads: CASSLGGKTQYF. In DNA form, the CDR3 reads TGCGCCAGCAGCTTGGGGGGCAAGACCCAGTACTTC.

This clone was observed a few times. The V and J genes are TRBV29-1 and TRBJ2-3; D is unclear. Per germline, CDR1 SQVTM and CDR2 ANQGSEA. The CDR3 covers 13 residues. V lost 3 bases and J lost 2, with 9 bases in between. CDR3 nucleotides: TGCAGCGTTGAGGAAGCGCCCACAGATACGCAGTATTTT. As protein: CSVEEAPTDTQYF.

This clone appeared a few times. V and J are TRBV5-4 and TRBJ2-5; 13 bases fit TRBD2. The CDR3 consists of 16 residues. The J segment lost 10 bases and the V segment lost 4 bases, leaving 13 bases of the junction unmatched. CDR1 is SGHNT and CDR2 is YYREEE in the germline V gene (reference sequence). CDR3 loop: CASSASLAGGSVGQYF. The CDR3 nucleotides are TGTGCCAGCAGCGCCTCACTAGCGGGGGGGTCGGTCGGCCAGTACTTC.

The gene calls are TRBV2 and TRBJ2-5; TRBD2 is a possible D gene (7 bases). Trimming shortened V by 1 base and J by 4 bases, and 13 bases separated the two germline ends. The germline gives CDR1 SNHLY, CDR2 FYNNEI. The CDR3 is 15 residues long. This CDR3 is CASSEGRGPLETQYF. The CDR3 DNA reads TGTGCCAGCAGTGAAGGGCGGGGGCCGCTAGAGACCCAGTACTTC.